A single sample gave rise to the 27 T cell receptor beta chains below, sequenced in a study of shared clonotypes between healthy human individuals. Profiled with immunoSEQ multiplex PCR; TCRdb holds only in-frame clones, not every one. The sample consists of about 490,000 clones, 70% to 80% of them appearing once. The sample was PBMCs. These TCRs come from a woman in her thirties or forties in good health. Some clones in this sample may be carry-over from other donors' samples.

As to this clone: This likely traces to a read error, being one base from a far larger clone. V gene TRBV13 combines with J gene TRBJ1-5; D remains unclear. CDR3 length equals 12 residues. The V and J ends lost 5 bases and 5 bases respectively, with 7 bases between them. Looked up from germline, CDR1 is PRHDT and CDR2 is FYEKMQ (reference sequence). The CDR3 loop is CASSANDQPQHF. The CDR3 bases are TGTGCCAGCAGCGCCAATGATCAGCCCCAGCATTTT.

This chain links TRBV18 with TRBJ1-1; a possible D gene is TRBD1 (5 bases). V lost 5 bases, J lost 8 bases, and 24 bases lay in between. The CDR3 length is 16 residues. Germline lookup yields CDR1 KGHSH and CDR2 LQKENI. The CDR3 DNA is TGTGCCAGCTCATCGGACTGGGGGACGGGAGCCTCAGAAGCTTTCTTT. Translation gives CASSSDWGTGASEAFF.

V gene TRBV18 combines with J gene TRBJ2-1, with D maybe TRBD2 (5 bases). The CDR3 spans 13 residues. Trimming took off 2 bases at V and 9 bases at J, with 11 bases between the two ends. Germline V CDR1 and CDR2: KGHSH, LQKENI. DNA of the CDR3: TGTGCCAGCTCACCAATTGAAGCGGTTGAGCAGTTCTTC. Translated: CASSPIEAVEQFF.

This sequence joins TRBV14 and TRBJ1-1; no clear D gene. The CDR3 spans 15 residues. Between the trimmed V and J ends, which lost 3 bases and 1 base, there was a span of 12 bases. Germline assignment: CDR1 SGHDN and CDR2 FVKESK. CDR3 residues: CASSQVQKGNTEAFF. The CDR3 DNA sequence: TGTGCCAGCAGCCAGGTTCAGAAAGGGAACACTGAAGCTTTCTTT.

The rearrangement links TRBV11-2 to TRBJ2-1; 7 bases agree with TRBD2. This CDR3 region has 15 residues. The J segment lost 7 bases and the V segment lost 2 bases, leaving 8 bases of the junction unmatched. CDR1 is SGHAT, CDR2 FQNNGV, per germline. The DNA of the CDR3 is TGTGCCAGCAGCTTACGGGACTGGGAGGGGAATGAGCAGTTCTTC. Its protein product is CASSLRDWEGNEQFF. Drawing the rest from reference TRBV11-2 and TRBJ2-1, the complete variable domain is EAGVAQSPRYKIIEKRQSVAFWCNPISGHATLYWYQQILGQGPKLLIQFQNNGVVDDSQLPKDRFSAERLKGVDSTLKIQPAKLEDSAVYLCASSLRDWEGNEQFFGPGTRLTVL.

The rearrangement joins TRBV7-2 to TRBJ2-7, with 7 bases identical to TRBD1. The CDR3 is 13 amino acids. Trimming cost V 3 bases and J 5 bases; bases outside gene matches: 4. Germline V gives CDR1 SGHTA, CDR2 FQGNSA. CDR3 sequence reads: CASSLVTGNEQYF. The CDR3 DNA is TGTGCCAGCAGCTTGGTGACAGGGAACGAGCAGTACTTC.

This clone was counted a single time. One base separates it from a far larger clone, so it is likely a read error. No conserved phenylalanine or tryptophan ends this CDR3, so it is likely a read error. The V call is TRBV29-1, the J call TRBJ1-1; TRBD1 matches at 7 bases. V shed 4 bases, J shed 0 bases, and the junction held 8 bases outside the gene matches. Germline assignment: CDR1 SQVTM and CDR2 ANQGSEA. This CDR3 is 15 amino acids long. CDR3 nucleotide sequence: TGCAGCGTTGGGGCATACAGGGGCATGAACACTGAAGCTTTCTCT. It codes for CSVGAYRGMNTEAFS.

V gene TRBV5-1 combines with J gene TRBJ2-1; the match to TRBD1 covers 7 bases. With V trimmed by 2 bases and J by 4 bases, 3 bases remained unmatched. The CDR3 totals 14 residues. From germline, CDR1 is SGHRS and CDR2 YFSETQ. The CDR3 sequence is CASSLTGAYNEQFF. The CDR3 DNA reads as TGCGCCAGCAGCTTAACAGGGGCGTACAATGAGCAGTTCTTC.

The genes are TRBV18 and TRBJ2-1, with TRBD2 matching over 7 bases. V lost 3 bases and J lost 10; bases outside the gene matches: 12. Germline lookup yields CDR1 KGHSH and CDR2 LQKENI. This CDR3 region has 15 residues. The CDR3 spells CASSPSGSSSIEQFF. In DNA, the CDR3 is TGTGCCAGCTCACCTAGCGGGTCTTCCTCTATCGAGCAGTTCTTC.

The chain uses TRBV6-1 and TRBJ1-3; possible D gene TRBD1, 6 bases. The CDR3 spans 15 residues. The germline V and J ends were trimmed by 5 bases and 3 bases, with 14 bases remaining between them. CDR1 is MNHNS and CDR2 is SASEGT in the germline V gene. DNA for the CDR3: TGTGCCAGCAGTTTATACAGGGTTGATGGAAACACCATATATTTT. Its protein is CASSLYRVDGNTIYF.

As to this clone: This sample includes further DNA sequences coding for the same CDR3. In DNA, the CDR3 is TGTGCCAGCTCCCCCGACAGTAGAGAGCAGTTCTTC. It codes for CASSPDSREQFF. The gene calls are TRBV18 and TRBJ2-1; a weak D match, TRBD1 (5 bases). CDR3 size: 12 residues. The V and J ends lost 6 bases and 10 bases respectively, with 13 bases between them. From germline, CDR1 is KGHSH and CDR2 LQKENI.

The chain joins TRBV13 to TRBJ1-2; no definite D call. V gave up 5 bases and J gave up 4 bases, with 20 bases separating them. CDR1 and CDR2 (germline): PRHDT, FYEKMQ (reference sequence). The CDR3 is made up of 16 amino acids. The CDR3 here is CASSLRPRPIPYGYTF. CDR3 coding DNA: TGTGCCAGCAGCCTTAGACCCCGACCGATTCCCTATGGCTACACCTTC. Together with reference TRBV13 and TRBJ1-2, the CDR3 gives the full variable domain: AAGVIQSPRHLIKEKRETATLKCYPIPRHDTVYWYQQGPGQDPQFLISFYEKMQSDKGSIPDRFSAQQFSDYHSELNMSSLELGDSALYFCASSLRPRPIPYGYTFGSGTRLTVV.

This chain joins TRBV30 and TRBJ2-7; D is tentatively TRBD1 or TRBD2 (5 bases each). Germline V gene lookup returns CDR1 GTSNPN and CDR2 SVGIG (reference sequence). Trimming cost V 5 bases and J 7 bases, with 21 bases left between them. The CDR3 extends over 14 amino acids. CDR3 in DNA: TGTGCCTGGGGTCGTGGGACCGGCCAAGGGGAGCAGTACTTC. This sequence encodes CAWGRGTGQGEQYF.

The V and J genes are TRBV6-1 and TRBJ2-5; weak D call: TRBD2 (6 bases). The germline V gene has CDR1 MNHNS and CDR2 SASEGT. CDR3 length: 16 residues. The germline V and J ends were trimmed by 3 bases and 1 base, with 15 bases remaining between them. The CDR3 nucleotides are TGTGCCAGCAGTGACGGGAGTCCCCCCAGCCAAGAGACCCAGTACTTC. The encoded protein is CASSDGSPPSQETQYF.

This chain joins TRBV15 and TRBJ2-2; TRBD2 aligns across 9 bases. The trim removed 0 bases at V and 5 bases at J, leaving 4 bases unmatched. The CDR3 consists of 16 residues. Per the germline V gene, CDR1 is LNHNV and CDR2 is YYDKDF (reference sequence). This chain's CDR3 is CATSREGLAGTGELFF. For the CDR3, the DNA is TGTGCCACCAGCAGAGAGGGACTAGCTGGAACCGGGGAGCTGTTTTTT.

This rearrangement joins TRBV27 to TRBJ2-7; 7 bases agree with TRBD2. The CDR3 is 14 residues long. The V and J ends lost 2 bases and 5 bases, in that order; junction bases with no gene match: 6. Germline CDR1 and CDR2: MNHEY and SMNVEV (reference sequence). The CDR3 loop reads CASSLGREFHEQYF. The CDR3 nucleotides read TGTGCCAGCAGTTTAGGGCGGGAGTTCCACGAGCAGTACTTC.

V usage is TRBV10-2 and J usage is TRBJ2-7; D may correspond to TRBD1 or TRBD2 (5 bases each). Germline assignment: CDR1 WSHSY and CDR2 SAAADI. The CDR3 is 15 amino acids. Between the trimmed V and J ends, which lost 2 bases and 0 bases, there was a span of 11 bases. CDR3 sequence reads: CASSEPRDASYEQYF. The CDR3 DNA follows: TGCGCCAGCAGTGAGCCCCGGGACGCCTCCTACGAGCAGTACTTC.

The chain combines TRBV7-9 with TRBJ2-7; D is possibly TRBD2 (6 bases). Germline loops: CDR1 SEHNR, CDR2 FQNEAQ (reference sequence). The germline V and J ends were trimmed by 2 bases and 12 bases, with 14 bases remaining between them. This CDR3 region has 12 residues. The CDR3 nucleotides read TGTGCCAGCAGCTTACCGGGGACTGCGGCGTACTTC. Translating it yields CASSLPGTAAYF.

V usage is TRBV7-3 and J usage is TRBJ2-2; the match to TRBD1 covers 7 bases. V was pared by 3 bases and J by 0 bases, with 7 bases of the junction left unmatched. This CDR3 is built from 17 residues. Germline CDR1 SGHTA, CDR2 FQGTGA. CDR3 nucleotide sequence: TGTGCCAGCAGCTTCACAAGGGACAGCGCGAACACCGGGGAGCTGTTTTTT. It specifies CASSFTRDSANTGELFF.

The chain couples TRBV5-1 to TRBJ2-7; maybe TRBD2 (6 bases). Looked up from germline, CDR1 is SGHRS and CDR2 is YFSETQ. The CDR3 consists of 15 residues. V shed 4 bases and J shed 3 bases, with 17 bases lying between them. CDR3 DNA: TGCGCCAGCAGCCCGGATGGTGCGGGATTCTACGAGCAGTACTTC. This sequence encodes CASSPDGAGFYEQYF. The variable domain in full, completed from reference TRBV5-1 and TRBJ2-7, reads KAGVTQTPRYLIKTRGQQVTLSCSPISGHRSVSWYQQTPGQGLQFLFEYFSETQRNKGNFPGRFSGRQFSNSRSEMNVSTLELGDSALYLCASSPDGAGFYEQYFGPGTRLTVT.

The chain recombines TRBV29-1 with TRBJ1-2, with 7 bases aligning to TRBD1. The CDR3 totals 13 residues. With 3 bases clipped from V and 3 bases from J, the junction kept 4 bases outside the gene matches. CDR1 is SQVTM and CDR2 is ANQGSEA in the germline V gene. The CDR3 loop reads CSVDTGTDYGYTF. The CDR3 DNA follows: TGCAGCGTTGACACCGGGACAGACTATGGCTACACCTTC.

This clone was seen a single time. CDR3 nucleotide sequence: TGTGCCAGCAGCTTAGGTGGGGGACTAGCGGGGAATTACAATGAGCAGTTCTTC. Protein: CASSLGGGLAGNYNEQFF. The genes are TRBV4-2 and TRBJ2-1, with 13 nucleotides matching TRBD2. Germline trimming cut 5 bases from V and 4 bases from J; bases unmatched to any gene: 11. The CDR3 is 18 residues long. In germline, CDR1 is LGHNA, CDR2 YNFKEQ.

This clone was observed a few times. This rearrangement joins TRBV28 to TRBJ2-7, with 7 bases that match TRBD2. This CDR3 has 15 amino acids. V dropped 6 bases and J dropped 3; count of bases not matched to a gene: 11. Germline CDR1 reads MDHEN; CDR2 reads SYDVKM. This CDR3 reads CASRPHSGINYEQYF. The DNA of the CDR3 is TGTGCCAGCAGACCCCACAGCGGGATTAACTACGAGCAGTACTTC.

The chain employs TRBV7-9 and TRBJ2-5; no firm D call. The J call is uncertain, as TRBJ2-7 better fits the DNA end. There are 14 residues in the CDR3. Germline-derived CDR1 and CDR2 are SEHNR and FQNEAQ (reference sequence). The CDR3 protein is CASSSVTVGYEQYF. In nucleotides, the CDR3 is TGTGCCAGCAGCTCCGTTACCGTAGGGTACGAGCAGTACTTC.

This chain links TRBV18 with TRBJ2-7; 8 bases agree with TRBD2. This CDR3 is 13 amino acids long. Germline CDR1 is KGHSH and CDR2 is LQKENI. V lost 3 bases to trimming and J lost 4 bases; unmatched junction nucleotides: 2. For the CDR3, the DNA is TGTGCCAGCTCACCCGGGACTAGATACGAGCAGTACTTC. Its translation: CASSPGTRYEQYF.

The chain is built from TRBV11-2 and TRBJ1-1, with a possible D match to TRBD1 (6 bases). CDR3 length: 16 amino acids. V lost 5 bases to trimming and J lost 2 bases, with 18 bases between them. CDR1 is SGHAT and CDR2 is FQNNGV in the germline V gene. The CDR3, as DNA: TGTGCCAGCAGCCCGTGGAGTCAGGGGCTAAACACTGAAGCTTTCTTT. Protein: CASSPWSQGLNTEAFF.

This chain links TRBV6-1 with TRBJ2-7, with TRBD1 identical over 7 bases. The CDR3 runs 13 residues. Trimming at V came to 5 bases and at J to 5 bases, leaving 6 bases not matched to a gene. Germline lookup yields CDR1 MNHNS and CDR2 SASEGT. CDR3: CASSRGTVDEQYF. CDR3 nucleotides: TGTGCCAGCAGTAGAGGGACAGTCGACGAGCAGTACTTC.